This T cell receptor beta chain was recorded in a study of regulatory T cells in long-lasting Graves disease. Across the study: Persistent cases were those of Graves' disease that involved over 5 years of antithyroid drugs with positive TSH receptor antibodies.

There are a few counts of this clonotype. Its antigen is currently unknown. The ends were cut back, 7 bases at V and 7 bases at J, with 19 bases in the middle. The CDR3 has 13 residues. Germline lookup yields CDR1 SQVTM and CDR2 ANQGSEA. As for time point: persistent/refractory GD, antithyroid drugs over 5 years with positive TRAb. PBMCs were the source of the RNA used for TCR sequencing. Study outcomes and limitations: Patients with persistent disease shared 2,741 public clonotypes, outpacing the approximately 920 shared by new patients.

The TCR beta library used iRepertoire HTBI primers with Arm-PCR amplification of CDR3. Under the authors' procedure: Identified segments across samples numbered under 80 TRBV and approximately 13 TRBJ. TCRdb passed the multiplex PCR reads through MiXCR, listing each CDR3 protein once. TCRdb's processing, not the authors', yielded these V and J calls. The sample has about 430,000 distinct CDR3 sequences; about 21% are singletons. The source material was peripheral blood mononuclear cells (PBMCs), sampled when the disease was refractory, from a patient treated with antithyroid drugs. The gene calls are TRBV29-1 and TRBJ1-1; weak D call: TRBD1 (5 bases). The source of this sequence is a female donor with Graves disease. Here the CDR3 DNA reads TGCAGCGCTGGGGGAGGGGTAACGGATGAAGCTTTCTTT. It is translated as CSAGGGVTDEAFF.